What follows is one T cell receptor (beta chain) and its context. Participants had their cohort set by participant-reported clinical history. In the authors' methods: From reference gene primer amplification, estimates of nucleated cell counts were derived. Clones were sequenced by immunoSEQ multiplex PCR, and TCRdb holds only the in-frame ones, with some missing. The DNA gave D and trimming, while V, J and clone size come from that table. The table includes 250,000 to 300,000 clones, roughly 90% detected once. The data belong to a study of blood T cell repertoires in COVID-19. The wider study: Acute and convalescent COVID-19 specimens originated in the United States, Italy and Spain. From T cells, B-cell-depleted T cells, or PBMCs came the material, which was cDNA or gDNA.

The germline gives CDR1 WNHNN, CDR2 SYGVQD (reference sequence). The CDR3 sequence is 16 residues long. The ends lost 0 bases at V and 3 bases at J; junction bases unmatched: 7. The specimen was PBMCs or T cells enriched from blood (not recorded which). This receptor was obtained from a woman aged 30 to 39 who had recovered from COVID-19. The V and J genes are TRBV10-1 and TRBJ2-7; 8 bases are a match to TRBD2. The CDR3 nucleotides read TGCGCCAGCAGTGAGTCGATGAGCGGGAGAAACTACGAGCAGTACTTC. Translating it yields CASSESMSGRNYEQYF.